These 25 T cell receptor beta chains were sequenced from one sample in a study of CD8 T cells in ankylosing spondylitis. Regarding the study as a whole: There was a TCR beta motif, made of several highly homologous variants, that appeared characteristic of ankylosing spondylitis blood.

TCRdb fed the 5' RACE reads into MiXCR, producing one record per CDR3 protein. The data show about 750,000 distinct CDR3 sequences, with about 20% seen just once and 15% to 20% held by the top ten. These receptors' targets are unknown. The sequenced sample was blood, either unsorted or a sorted T cell fraction (not recorded which). The receptors originated from a male donor with ankylosing spondylitis.

This clonotype was observed a few times. The rearrangement uses TRBV7-3 and TRBJ2-2; 7 nucleotides agree with TRBD2. V was clipped by 1 base and J by 4 bases; unmatched bases: 9. Germline-derived CDR1 and CDR2 are SGHTA and FQGTGA. This CDR3 comprises 17 residues. The CDR3 is CASSLNPWASGTGELFF. The CDR3 bases are TGTGCCAGCAGCTTAAATCCATGGGCTAGCGGCACCGGGGAGCTGTTTTTT.

The CDR3 loop is CASGTGTENSPLHF. DNA of the CDR3: TGCGCCAGCGGAACCGGGACAGAGAATTCACCCCTCCACTTT. This chain links TRBV5-1 with TRBJ1-6; TRBD1 matches 7 bases. The CDR3 is 14 amino acids. V was clipped by 7 bases and J by 7 bases; unmatched bases: 8. Germline V lookup: CDR1 SGHRS, CDR2 YFSETQ.

This clonotype was detected a few times. The chain recombines TRBV5-1 with TRBJ2-7; D might be TRBD1 or TRBD2, each matching 6 bases. Trimming removed 3 bases from V and 3 bases from J, with 10 bases in between. Germline lookup yields CDR1 SGHRS and CDR2 YFSETQ. The CDR3 spans 13 residues. The CDR3 region is CASSSEGGYEQYF. Here the CDR3 DNA reads TGCGCCAGCAGCTCGGAGGGGGGCTACGAGCAGTACTTC.

The chain has TRBV9 and TRBJ2-1, with D perhaps matching TRBD2 (5 bases). The germline CDR1 and CDR2 sequences are SGDLS and YYNGEE. This CDR3 has 11 amino acids. V was shortened by 10 bases and J by 12 bases, with 17 bases between the two germline ends. The CDR3: CASTGELGQFF. In DNA, the CDR3 is TGTGCCTCAACCGGGGAGCTGGGGCAGTTCTTC.

This clonotype was recorded many times. The rearrangement joins TRBV6-2 or TRBV6-3 to TRBJ2-5; D is unresolved. Trimming removed 0 bases from V and 1 base from J, with 3 bases in between. CDR3 size: 13 residues. Looked up from germline, CDR1 is MNHEY and CDR2 is SVGEGT. In DNA form, the CDR3 reads TGTGCCAGCAGTTACTCGGCCCAAGAGACCCAGTACTTC. Its protein is CASSYSAQETQYF.

This clonotype was observed at least ten times. The J gene is TRBJ1-4, the V gene TRBV5-1; 7 bases are shared with TRBD1. With V trimmed by 4 bases and J by 8 bases, 11 bases remained unmatched. Per germline, CDR1 SGHRS and CDR2 YFSETQ. The CDR3 is 15 residues long. CDR3 nucleotide sequence: TGCGCCAGCAGCATGCATACGGGACAGCAAGAAAAACTGTTTTTT. It specifies CASSMHTGQQEKLFF.

There are a few counts of this clonotype. This rearrangement joins TRBV10-3 to TRBJ1-1; D unresolved. CDR3 length equals 12 residues. V was clipped by 3 bases and J by 3 bases, with 5 bases between them. Germline V gene sequence: CDR1 ENHRY, CDR2 SYGVKD. CDR3 sequence reads: CAISDSYTEAFF. CDR3 in DNA: TGTGCCATCAGTGATTCCTACACTGAAGCTTTCTTT.

This rearrangement joins TRBV7-2 to TRBJ2-5; TRBD1 matches 9 bases. From germline, CDR1 is SGHTA and CDR2 FQGNSA. V gave up 6 bases and J gave up 4 bases; unmatched junction bases: 9. The CDR3 loop spans 15 amino acids. The DNA for the CDR3 is TGTGCCAGCAGACGAACGGGACAGGGTGGAGAGACCCAGTACTTC. It codes for CASRRTGQGGETQYF.

The chain uses TRBV29-1 and TRBJ1-2; D remains unclear. The germline V gene has CDR1 SQVTM and CDR2 ANQGSEA. The CDR3 sequence is 12 residues long. The ends were cut back, 5 bases at V and 4 bases at J, with 11 bases in the middle. The CDR3 DNA is TGCAGCGTTATACAAGGGCGCTATGGCTACACCTTC. Protein sequence: CSVIQGRYGYTF.

The chain employs TRBV5-1 and TRBJ2-2; TRBD2 aligns across 14 bases. Per germline, CDR1 SGHRS and CDR2 YFSETQ. After removal of 1 base from V and 3 bases from J, the junction contained 8 bases not matched to a gene. The CDR3 has 19 residues. This CDR3 is CASSLKGLAGDVDTGELFF. CDR3 sequence (DNA): TGCGCCAGCAGCTTGAAGGGACTAGCGGGGGACGTAGACACCGGGGAGCTGTTTTTT.

This clonotype was found a few times. In DNA, the CDR3 is TGCAGTGCTAGTCCAACGGGGACTAGCGGGGGGGCAGTCGCAGATACGCAGTATTTT. Translating gives CSASPTGTSGGAVADTQYF. The gene calls are TRBV20-1 and TRBJ2-3; 16 positions match TRBD2. Trimming at V came to 3 bases and at J to 4 bases, leaving 13 bases not matched to a gene. This CDR3 has 19 residues. Germline V gene sequence: CDR1 DFQATT, CDR2 SNEGSKA (reference sequence).

This clonotype was seen repeatedly, ten times or more. The rearrangement uses TRBV4-1 and TRBJ2-1, with D hard to call. The CDR3 sequence is 13 residues long. V was cut by 1 base and J by 6 bases, with 7 bases left in between. Germline V gives CDR1 MGHRA, CDR2 YSYEKL. The CDR3 DNA reads TGCGCCAGCAGCCAAGTGATAGTCAATGAGCAGTTCTTC. This gives the protein CASSQVIVNEQFF.

This clonotype was counted many times. The gene calls are TRBV7-2 and TRBJ2-1; a possible D gene is TRBD2 (6 bases). The germline gives CDR1 SGHTA, CDR2 FQGNSA. The V end was cut by 1 base, the J end by 3 bases, with 7 bases between. This CDR3 has 14 residues. The CDR3 sequence: CASSLVADYNEQFF. Here the CDR3 DNA reads TGTGCCAGCAGCTTAGTAGCGGACTACAATGAGCAGTTCTTC.

This clonotype appeared a few times. The chain recombines TRBV12-3 or TRBV12-4 with TRBJ2-1, with TRBD2 identical over 7 bases. Germline trimming cut 4 bases from V and 12 bases from J; bases unmatched to any gene: 3. The CDR3 is made up of 11 amino acids. As DNA, the CDR3 is TGTGCCAGCAGTTCCCAGCGGGGGCAGTTCTTC. Its protein product is CASSSQRGQFF.

The rearrangement joins TRBV12-2 to TRBJ1-4. TRBV12-2 is shown as a pseudogene. The CDR3 loop spans 14 amino acids. The CDR3 spells CASRLRVHLEKLFF. In DNA, the CDR3 is TGTGCAAGTCGCTTAAGGGTCCACTTGGAAAAACTGTTTTTT.

This clonotype was detected a few times. CDR3 sequence (DNA): TGCGCCAGCAGCGCCAGGCCTGAAGAGACCCAGTACTTC. Translation gives CASSARPEETQYF. The rearrangement uses TRBV5-1 and TRBJ2-5; D unclear. Deletions cut 4 bases from V and 3 bases from J, with 10 bases between. Germline V gene data show CDR1 as SGHRS and CDR2 as YFSETQ. The CDR3 runs 13 residues. Using reference TRBV5-1 and TRBJ2-5 for the parts outside the CDR3, the full variable domain is KAGVTQTPRYLIKTRGQQVTLSCSPISGHRSVSWYQQTPGQGLQFLFEYFSETQRNKGNFPGRFSGRQFSNSRSEMNVSTLELGDSALYLCASSARPEETQYFGPGTRLLVL.

This clonotype appeared many times. This chain joins TRBV12-3 or TRBV12-4 and TRBJ1-2; possible D gene TRBD1, 5 bases. Between the trimmed V and J ends, which lost 3 bases and 4 bases, there was a span of 15 bases. The CDR3 covers 15 residues. The CDR3 protein is CASSFEQGYGYGYTF. CDR3 DNA sequence: TGTGCCAGCAGTTTCGAGCAGGGCTATGGCTATGGCTACACCTTC.

This clonotype was seen a handful of times. This rearrangement joins TRBV28 to TRBJ2-5; no reliable D call. The ends were cut back, 2 bases at V and 0 bases at J, with 10 bases in the middle. This CDR3 comprises 15 residues. CDR1 MDHEN and CDR2 SYDVKM come from the germline V gene. The CDR3 reads CASSLGVGYQETQYF. CDR3 DNA: TGTGCCAGCAGTTTAGGGGTCGGGTACCAAGAGACCCAGTACTTC.

This clonotype has a handful of counts. CDR3 in DNA: TGTGCCAGCAGACAGACTGACCCTGAAGCTTTCTTT. Its translation: CASRQTDPEAFF. The rearrangement joins TRBV6-5 to TRBJ1-1; D gene ambiguous. Germline V gene data show CDR1 as MNHEY and CDR2 as SVGAGI. The CDR3 is made up of 12 amino acids. V lost 6 bases, J lost 6 bases, and 11 bases lay in between.

This clonotype was seen more than once but under ten times. The V call is TRBV5-1, the J call TRBJ2-3, with 7 bases lining up with TRBD2. V shed 1 base and J 2 bases; nucleotides not matched to a gene: 13. Germline V gives CDR1 SGHRS, CDR2 YFSETQ. The CDR3 is made up of 18 amino acids. Written as DNA, the CDR3 is TGCGCCAGCAGCTTGCCGGGACTAACCAAAGGATACACAGATACGCAGTATTTT. Residues: CASSLPGLTKGYTDTQYF.

This clonotype was seen only a few times. The rearrangement links TRBV20-1 to TRBJ2-3, with D tentatively TRBD1 or TRBD2 (6 bases each). Trimming stripped 6 bases from V and 2 bases from J, with 18 bases between. The CDR3 totals 15 residues. Germline V gives CDR1 DFQATT, CDR2 SNEGSKA (reference sequence). CDR3 sequence reads: CSAITGAHYTDTQYF. The CDR3 bases are TGCAGTGCAATAACGGGGGCCCACTACACAGATACGCAGTATTTT.

The chain is built from TRBV12-3 or TRBV12-4 and TRBJ2-6, with D perhaps TRBD2 (5 bases). V was pared by 5 bases and J by 0 bases, with 11 bases between. This CDR3 spans 16 amino acids. The CDR3 DNA reads TGTGCCAGCAGTCCTCTAGGGAGCTCTGGGGCCAACGTCCTGACTTTC. Amino acids: CASSPLGSSGANVLTF.

CDR3 sequence (DNA): TGTGCCAGCAGCCTCGCTCAGGGATGGAATGAGCAGTTCTTC. Residues: CASSLAQGWNEQFF. The rearrangement links TRBV14 to TRBJ2-1; D is perhaps TRBD1 (5 bases). The CDR3 has 14 residues. Germline lookup yields CDR1 SGHDN and CDR2 FVKESK. Trimming shortened V by 4 bases and J by 7 bases, and 14 bases separated the two germline ends.

The CDR3 DNA reads as TGTGCCAGCAAACAACCGACCGGTTATGGCTACACCTTC. It is translated as CASKQPTGYGYTF. V and J are TRBV7-2 and TRBJ1-2; D not certain. Germline CDR1 reads SGHTA; CDR2 reads FQGNSA. Trimming took 7 bases from V and 5 from J, leaving 14 bases between them. The CDR3 is 13 amino acids.

V usage is TRBV12-3 or TRBV12-4 and J usage is TRBJ2-1; TRBD2 matches 12 bases. With V trimmed by 4 bases and J by 4 bases, 2 bases remained unmatched. This CDR3 is built from 15 residues. CDR3 sequence reads: CASSWTSGEYNEQFF. The CDR3 DNA reads TGTGCCAGCAGTTGGACTAGCGGGGAATACAATGAGCAGTTCTTC.